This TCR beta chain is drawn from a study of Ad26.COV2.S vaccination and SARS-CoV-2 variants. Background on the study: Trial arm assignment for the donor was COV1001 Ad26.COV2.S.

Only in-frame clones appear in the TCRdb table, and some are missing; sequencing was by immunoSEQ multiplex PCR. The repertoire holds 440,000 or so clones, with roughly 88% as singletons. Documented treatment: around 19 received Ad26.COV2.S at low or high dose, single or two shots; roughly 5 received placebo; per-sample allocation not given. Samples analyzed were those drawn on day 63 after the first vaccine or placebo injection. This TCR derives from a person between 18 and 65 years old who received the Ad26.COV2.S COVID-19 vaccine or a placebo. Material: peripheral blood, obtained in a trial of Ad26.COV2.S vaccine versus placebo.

CDR3 DNA sequence: TGTGCCAGCACCCGGGGTCAGTACTGGTACAATGAGCAGTTCTTC. Protein: CASTRGQYWYNEQFF. The chain is built from TRBV28 and TRBJ2-1; a weak D match, TRBD2 (5 bases). This CDR3 region has 15 residues. Germline-derived CDR1 and CDR2 are MDHEN and SYDVKM. V was pared by 7 bases and J by 4 bases, with 17 bases between.